These 18 T cell receptor beta chains share one sample of origin, sequenced in a study of blood T cell repertoires in COVID-19 (dated by TCRdb to 2019 to 2021). Receptor amplification or capture employed the immunoSEQ multiplex PCR assay. Sourced from immuneACCESS, this table was stored by TCRdb with only in-frame sequences that have V and J called. A share of the clones is absent; for the studies checked, an unresolved V gene accounts for under half, and the remainder has no known explanation. This sample has almost 95,000 clones in its table, and about 80% of those were observed once. The top ten clonotypes cover 6.3% of the sample. The sequencing sample was made of peripheral blood. The receptors derive from a man aged 60 to 75 with acute or convalescent COVID-19.

The chain links TRBV11-2 to TRBJ2-2; a possible D gene is TRBD1 (5 bases). Trimming shortened V by 0 bases and J by 4 bases, and 12 bases separated the two germline ends. This CDR3 comprises 16 residues. Germline lookup yields CDR1 SGHAT and CDR2 FQNNGV. The CDR3 protein is CASSLEAGARTGELFF. The CDR3 DNA reads TGTGCCAGCAGCTTAGAGGCTGGGGCGCGCACCGGGGAGCTGTTTTTT.

This chain joins TRBV6-6 and TRBJ2-7, with 8 bases identical to TRBD2. With 8 bases clipped from V and 2 bases from J, the junction kept 8 bases outside the gene matches. This CDR3 region has 14 residues. Germline CDR1 reads MNHNY; CDR2 reads SVGAGI (reference sequence). CDR3 coding DNA: TGTGCCAGCTCGGCTAGAGCGGGGGCCTACGAGCAGTACTTC. This encodes CASSARAGAYEQYF.

This chain joins TRBV3-1 (or the pseudogene TRBV3-2) and TRBJ2-1; D gene ambiguous. The CDR3 runs 12 residues. CDR1 LGHDT and CDR2 YNNKEL come from the germline V gene (reference sequence). The V end lost 4 bases, the J end lost 8 bases, and 9 bases lay between the germline ends. The DNA of the CDR3 is TGTGCCAGCAGCCTCTTCCGGGATGAGCAGTTCTTC. The encoded protein is CASSLFRDEQFF.

The chain has TRBV4-3 and TRBJ1-2, with 10 bases aligning to TRBD1. CDR1 is LGHNA, CDR2 YSLEER, per germline. This CDR3 has 19 residues. V was clipped by 1 base and J by 1 base; unmatched bases: 12. The CDR3 DNA reads TGCGCCAGCAGCCAAGGTGAGGTGGGACAGGGGCCGAATAACTATGGCTACACCTTC. It specifies CASSQGEVGQGPNNYGYTF.

The rearrangement uses TRBV24-1 and TRBJ1-2, with 7 bases that match TRBD1. Germline loops: CDR1 KGHDR, CDR2 SFDVKD. J gave up 4 bases and V 2 bases, and 9 bases lay outside the gene matches. The CDR3 length is 16 residues. Here the CDR3 reads CATSDSGQTSVYGYTF. The DNA of the CDR3 is TGTGCCACCAGTGATTCGGGACAGACCAGTGTCTATGGCTACACCTTC.

The chain is built from TRBV6-5 and TRBJ2-1; a possible D gene is TRBD1 (5 bases). The ends were cut back, 7 bases at V and 2 bases at J, with 9 bases in the middle. Germline V gene data show CDR1 as MNHEY and CDR2 as SVGAGI. CDR3 length: 13 amino acids. Here the CDR3 DNA reads TGTGCCAGCATTCTGGACACCTACAATGAGCAGTTCTTC. Encoded protein: CASILDTYNEQFF.

This clone came up once. The chain links TRBV7-8 to TRBJ2-7; possibly TRBD1 for D (6 bases). The CDR3 loop spans 15 amino acids. CDR1 is SGHVS, CDR2 FQNEAQ, per germline. Trimming shortened V by 0 bases and J by 0 bases, and 9 bases separated the two germline ends. This chain's CDR3 is CASSLADRFSYEQYF. Here the CDR3 DNA reads TGTGCCAGCAGCTTAGCAGACAGGTTCTCCTACGAGCAGTACTTC.

This chain connects TRBV2 to TRBJ1-2, with 10 bases that match TRBD1. Germline-derived CDR1 and CDR2 are SNHLY and FYNNEI. J was trimmed by 7 bases and V by 4 bases; bases with no gene match: 6. CDR3 size: 14 residues. DNA of the CDR3: TGTGCCAGCAGTGGACAGGGGGCTTGGGGTGGCTACACCTTC. Its translation is CASSGQGAWGGYTF.

V and J are TRBV12-3 or TRBV12-4 and TRBJ2-7; tentatively, D is TRBD2 (5 bases). The CDR3 has 13 amino acids. Trimming shortened V by 8 bases and J by 8 bases, and 19 bases separated the two germline ends. Here the CDR3 reads CASGELGRTQQYF. The CDR3 nucleotides are TGTGCCAGCGGCGAGTTGGGTAGGACTCAGCAGTACTTC.

The rearrangement links TRBV7-9 to TRBJ2-7; 12 positions match TRBD1. Per germline, CDR1 SEHNR and CDR2 FQNEAQ (reference sequence). CDR3 length equals 16 residues. V shed 1 base, J shed 6 bases, and the junction held 7 bases outside the gene matches. CDR3 in DNA: TGTGCCAGCAGCTTAGACGGGACAGGGGGCACCTCCGAGCAGTACTTC. Translating gives CASSLDGTGGTSEQYF.

CDR3: CAWSVGGNEQYF. In DNA form, the CDR3 reads TGTGCCTGGAGTGTAGGGGGTAACGAGCAGTACTTC. V usage is TRBV30 and J usage is TRBJ2-7; possible D gene TRBD1, 6 bases. The V end lost 0 bases, the J end lost 5 bases, and 8 bases lay between the germline ends. The CDR3 consists of 12 residues. The V gene's germline CDR1 is GTSNPN and CDR2 SVGIG (reference sequence).

This chain uses TRBV5-5 with TRBJ2-2; D is possibly TRBD1 (5 bases). V lost 7 bases and J 1 base, leaving 11 bases between the germline ends. CDR3 length equals 14 residues. Germline assignment: CDR1 SGHKS and CDR2 YYEKEE (reference sequence). The chain's CDR3 is CASGRQLNTGELFF. The CDR3 DNA reads as TGTGCCAGCGGACGACAGCTGAACACCGGGGAGCTGTTTTTT.

This sequence joins TRBV9 and TRBJ2-3, with no clear D. The CDR3 length is 14 residues. Germline V gene sequence: CDR1 SGDLS, CDR2 YYNGEE. Trimming took off 4 bases at V and 0 bases at J, with 9 bases between the two ends. The CDR3 DNA follows: TGTGCCAGCAGCTCCGCCACTAGCACAGATACGCAGTATTTT. This gives the protein CASSSATSTDTQYF.

This rearrangement joins TRBV3-1 (or the pseudogene TRBV3-2) to TRBJ2-7; a possible D gene is TRBD2 (6 bases). Germline loops: CDR1 LGHDT, CDR2 YNNKEL (reference sequence). Trimming took 2 bases from V and 2 from J, leaving 10 bases between them. The CDR3 totals 14 residues. The CDR3: CASSQWDSAYEQYF. The DNA of the CDR3 is TGTGCCAGCAGCCAATGGGACTCAGCCTACGAGCAGTACTTC.

This chain uses TRBV27 with TRBJ2-7, with 7 bases aligning to TRBD1. Germline V gives CDR1 MNHEY, CDR2 SMNVEV (reference sequence). Losses at the gene ends were 4 bases for V and 3 bases for J; bases not matched to a gene: 3. CDR3 size: 13 residues. CDR3 amino acids: CASSWDRNYEQYF. In nucleotides, the CDR3 is TGTGCCAGCAGTTGGGACAGAAACTACGAGCAGTACTTC.

J is TRBJ1-6 and V is TRBV4-1; no clear D gene. The V end lost 6 bases, the J end lost 7 bases, and 13 bases lay between the germline ends. This CDR3 contains 14 residues. The germline V gene has CDR1 MGHRA and CDR2 YSYEKL. CDR3 sequence (DNA): TGCGCCAGCAGTGTATCTAGCCAAAATTCACCCCTCCACTTT. Protein sequence: CASSVSSQNSPLHF.

The chain links TRBV7-2 to TRBJ1-5; D not resolved. V lost 3 bases and J lost 1, with 10 bases in between. Germline loops: CDR1 SGHTA, CDR2 FQGNSA. The CDR3 has 15 amino acids. CDR3 DNA sequence: TGTGCCAGCAGCTTGCGGGGTGGGAGCAATCAGCCCCAGCATTTT. Its protein is CASSLRGGSNQPQHF.

The chain has TRBV7-2 and TRBJ2-4; tentative D call: TRBD2 (6 bases). The CDR3 is 13 amino acids. V was shortened by 6 bases and J by 7 bases, with 13 bases between the two germline ends. Germline CDR1 and CDR2: SGHTA and FQGNSA. CDR3 residues: CASSSGGGNIQYF. The CDR3 nucleotides are TGTGCCAGCAGTTCTGGTGGGGGGAACATTCAGTACTTC.